This T cell receptor (beta chain) comes out of a study of brain metastases from non-small cell lung cancer. This CDR3 comprises 13 residues. V shed 5 bases and J shed 10 bases, with 15 bases lying between them. The V gene's germline CDR1 is LNHDA and CDR2 SQIVND (reference sequence). Profiling relied on immunoSEQ multiplex PCR, and the TCRdb table lists in-frame clones only, not all of them. Of thousands of clones listed, around 80% are singletons. The clonotype comes from a donor over 35 with non-small cell lung cancer. J is TRBJ2-1 and V is TRBV19; possible D gene TRBD1, 6 bases. The sample taken for sequencing was tumor-adjacent normal tissue. The CDR3, as DNA: TGTGCCAGTAGTGGGCAGGGGATAGGGGAGCAGTTCTTC. This translates into CASSGQGIGEQFF. Full variable domain (missing parts from reference TRBV19 and TRBJ2-1): DGGITQSPKYLFRKEGQNVTLSCEQNLNHDAMYWYRQDPGQGLRLIYYSQIVNDFQKGDIAEGYSVSREKKESFPLTVTSAQKNPTAFYLCASSGQGIGEQFFGPGTRLTVL.